This is a list of T cell receptor beta chains from one sample in a study of T-cell reconstitution after alpha-beta-depleted transplantation in children. TCRdb recomputed calls from the PCR reads with MiXCR, one row per CDR3 protein. This table has roughly 300,000 distinct CDR3 sequences, roughly 12% appearing once. Sample: peripheral blood, taken 180 days after TCRalphabeta/CD19-depleted stem cell transplant. Receptors were obtained from a male patient between 2 and 10 years old who had a stem cell transplant for chronic granulomatous disease, so the T cells may come from the graft donor. CDR3s include the opening cysteine and the closing phenylalanine or tryptophan. Fields, in order: D gene, V gene, J gene, clone size, CDR3 DNA, CDR3 protein. A D gene is named only where the DNA matches it firmly. Where a row states a size, it is once, few, many or the class of an expanded clone; other rows omit it.

TRBD2,TRBV5-6,TRBJ2-3,many,TGTGCCAGCAGTTTCCGACCTAGCGGGGGGCACACTAGCACAGATACGCAGTATTTT,CASSFRPSGGHTSTDTQYF
NA,TRBV3-1,TRBJ1-1,many,TGTGCCAGCAGCCAACCGATGAACACTGAAGCTTTCTTT,CASSQPMNTEAFF
TRBD1,TRBV4-3,TRBJ2-3,NA,TGCGCCAGCAGCCAAGATGGGGGCTCCGGACAGGGGGCAGATACGCAGTATTTT,CASSQDGGSGQGADTQYF
NA,TRBV7-6,TRBJ1-4,NA,TGTGCCAGCAGCCAGGCAAGGGCGGGTGAAAAACTGTTTTTT,CASSQARAGEKLFF
NA,TRBV11-2,TRBJ2-2,NA,TGTGCCAGCAGCTTAGTTGTCTTCGCGCCCGGGGAGCTGTTTTTT,CASSLVVFAPGELFF
TRBD1,TRBV28,TRBJ1-4,many,TGTGCCAGCAGTTTATGGGGACAGGGGCTGTTTTTT,CASSLWGQGLFF
TRBD1,TRBV29-1,TRBJ2-5,many,TGCAGCGCAGGACAGGGGGGAGAGACCCAGTACTTC,CSAGQGGETQYF
NA,TRBV12-3/TRBV12-4,TRBJ2-5,many,TGTGCCAGCAGTTTATTAGGGACCGCTAACCAAGAGACCCAGTACTTC,CASSLLGTANQETQYF
NA,TRBV3-1,TRBJ2-1,few,TGTGCCAGCAGCCTAGGACTGCGGTTTGGAGAAAAAAATGAGCAGTTCTTC,CASSLGLRFGEKNEQFF
TRBD1,TRBV19,TRBJ2-5,once,TGTGCCACTACGGACAGGGTGTATGCGGAGACCCAGTACTTC,CATTDRVYAETQYF
TRBD2,TRBV7-2,TRBJ2-5,many,TGTGCCAGCAGCTTAGTTTCCGGGGGGCAAGAGACCCAGTACTTC,CASSLVSGGQETQYF
NA,TRBV7-6,TRBJ1-4,many,TGTGCCAGCAGCTTAGAAGGGAGGAAACTGTTTTTT,CASSLEGRKLFF
NA,TRBV20-1,TRBJ1-6,many,TGCAGTGCCAAACAACAGGTCGGGAATTCACCCCTCCACTTT,CSAKQQVGNSPLHF
TRBD1,TRBV29-1,TRBJ1-5,many,TGCAGCGTCGTGACAGGGGTCAATAATCAGCCCCAGCATTTT,CSVVTGVNNQPQHF
TRBD2,TRBV7-6,TRBJ2-1,few,TGTGCCAGCAGCCTCCAAGGGGACTACACGGGCCATGAGCAGTTCTTC,CASSLQGDYTGHEQFF
NA,TRBV7-9,TRBJ1-1,many,TGTGCCAGCATGGACACTGAAGCTTTCTTT,CASMDTEAFF
TRBD1,TRBV6-5,TRBJ2-4,many,TGTGCCAGCAGTTACTCGGGGTATCAGGGGGCCCCCCAAAACATTCAGTACTTC,CASSYSGYQGAPQNIQYF
NA,TRBV20-1,TRBJ2-7,many,TGCAGTGCTAGAGATTACCCTACGAGTCCCCTCTACGAGCAGTACTTC,CSARDYPTSPLYEQYF
NA,TRBV5-6,TRBJ2-3,many,TGTGCCAGCGTCCCTATGGGGGGGCCCGCAGATACGCAGTATTTT,CASVPMGGPADTQYF
TRBD2,TRBV20-1,TRBJ2-4,many,TGCAGTGCTGGGACTAGCGGGAGGATGTCTGACATTCAGTACTTC,CSAGTSGRMSDIQYF
NA,TRBV19,TRBJ2-3,many,TGTGCCAGTAGTACCTCAGGGGCGGATACGCAGTATTTT,CASSTSGADTQYF
NA,TRBV7-2,TRBJ2-1,many,TGTGCCAGCAGCGCGGCGGTTGGAGGATCCTACAATGAGCAGTTCTTC,CASSAAVGGSYNEQFF
NA,TRBV14,TRBJ2-5,many,TGTGCCAGCAGCCCCCAGGGGGGGATCCAAGAGACCCAGTACTTC,CASSPQGGIQETQYF
TRBD1,TRBV12-3/TRBV12-4,TRBJ1-1,many,TGTGCCAGCAGCCCGACAGGGCTGAACACTGAAGCTTTCTTT,CASSPTGLNTEAFF
NA,TRBV7-9,TRBJ2-7,many,TGTGCCAGCAGGCGTGACAGCAGTGGATGGTACGAGCAGTACTTC,CASRRDSSGWYEQYF
TRBD2,TRBV6-1,TRBJ2-5,few,TGTGCCAGCAGTGAAGTGGGACTAGCGGGGACGTACCAAGAGACCCAGTACTTC,CASSEVGLAGTYQETQYF
NA,TRBV12-3/TRBV12-4,TRBJ2-1,many,TGTGCCAGCAGTTTAGGAGGGGATGAGCAGTTCTTC,CASSLGGDEQFF
NA,TRBV20-1,TRBJ2-7,many,TGCGCTTCGCGAGGGCACGAGCAGTACTTC,CASRGHEQYF
TRBD1,TRBV7-6,TRBJ2-7,many,TGTGCCAGCAGCTCAAGGACAGGGGGCATCTACGAGCAGTACTTC,CASSSRTGGIYEQYF
TRBD1,TRBV12-5,TRBJ2-3,many,TGTGCTAGTGGTCTCGGACAGGGCGCAGATACGCAGTATTTT,CASGLGQGADTQYF
NA,TRBV27,TRBJ2-1,many,TGTGCCAGCAGTTTAAAGACTAATTTCTACGGTGAGCAGTTCTTC,CASSLKTNFYGEQFF
TRBD1,TRBV12-3/TRBV12-4,TRBJ1-5,many,TGTGCCAGCAGTCCTGGGACAGGGAAAAGCAATCAGCCCCAGCATTTT,CASSPGTGKSNQPQHF
TRBD1,TRBV20-1,TRBJ1-1,many,TGCAGTGCTAGGGGGGACAGTGAAGCTTTCTTT,CSARGDSEAFF
TRBD2,TRBV20-1,TRBJ2-7,many,TGCAGTGCAACTAGCGGGAGGTCCTACGAGCAGTACTTC,CSATSGRSYEQYF
NA,TRBV6-2/TRBV6-3,TRBJ2-1,many,TGTGCCAGCAGTTACGACTCGGTTTCAAAAGAGCAGTTCTTC,CASSYDSVSKEQFF
NA,TRBV27,TRBJ1-4,NA,TGTGCCAGCAGCCTAGGAAGGGGTTTGGGTAATGAAAAACTGTTTTTT,CASSLGRGLGNEKLFF
TRBD2,TRBV5-6,TRBJ2-7,many,TGTGCCAGCAGCGTGGTGGGTGCGGGAGGGCCTTACGAGCAGTACTTC,CASSVVGAGGPYEQYF
TRBD1,TRBV11-2,TRBJ1-2,many,TGTGCCAGCAGCTCCACAGGGGGGTTCGCTAACTATGGCTACACCTTC,CASSSTGGFANYGYTF
NA,TRBV20-1,TRBJ2-2,many,TGCAGTGCTACTCGCACCGGGGAGCTGTTTTTT,CSATRTGELFF
NA,TRBV12-3/TRBV12-4,TRBJ2-7,NA,TGTGCCAGCAGCACGTCGCGCGAGCAGTACTTC,CASSTSREQYF
NA,TRBV20-1,TRBJ2-4,many,TGCAGTGCCAGGATTTGGGCGAGCAACATTCAGTACTTC,CSARIWASNIQYF
NA,TRBV5-1,TRBJ2-3,NA,TGCGCCAGTAGCTTGGTCTCGAGCGAGTTCGGAGATACGCAGTTTTTT,CASSLVSSEFGDTQFF
NA,TRBV12-3/TRBV12-4,TRBJ2-1,many,TGTGCCAGCAGTCCTTTAGGTGAGCAGTTCTTC,CASSPLGEQFF
TRBD2,TRBV5-1,TRBJ2-3,many,TGCGCCAGCAGCAGGGGACTAGCGAGCACAGATACGCAGTATTTT,CASSRGLASTDTQYF
NA,TRBV5-6,TRBJ2-3,many,TGTGCCAGCAGCCGCGCCATAGATACGCAGTATTTT,CASSRAIDTQYF
NA,TRBV5-6,TRBJ2-2,many,TGTGCCAGCAGCTACGACAGGAACACCGGGGAGCTGTTTTTT,CASSYDRNTGELFF
NA,TRBV7-2,TRBJ2-5,many,TGTGCCAGCAGCCCGGGACCCCAAGGAACCCAGTACTTC,CASSPGPQGTQYF